Listed here is a single T cell receptor (beta chain). The antigen it recognizes is unknown. There are no base qualities to consult, and no much larger clone falls within one base. The immunoSEQ Assay, which relies on bias-controlled multiplex PCR amplification of genomic DNA, was used to profile TCRbeta CDR3 regions. From the authors' description of their analysis: The absolute abundance of each unique TCRbeta CDR3 region was quantified after sequences were collapsed and filtered. Differential abundance was tested with two models: a binomial (Fisher-equivalent) model and a beta-binomial model that adds time-dependent variance fitted from healthy donors. Clones with fewer than 5 combined templates were removed, and a clone was called differentially abundant if the clone's Benjamini-Hochberg FDR was below 0.01. Beta-binomial variance was modeled as a function of total template count across the two samples using the form v = (b*log(k)+a)^2. TCRdb's version of the immuneACCESS table is confined to in-frame rearrangements and falls short of the full clone set. An unresolved V gene accounts for under half of the shortfall where checked; the remainder is of unknown origin. For V, J and clone size, that table is used; D and trimming come from the DNA. A total of 85,000 to 100,000 clones appear in this sample, 88% of them only once. The ten largest make up roughly 4% of the sample.

No immune events, such as infections, were documented for the healthy donors during the collection period. Healthy-donor blood repertoires served as a training cohort to calibrate time-dependent variance in a beta-binomial model of T-cell clone differential abundance. There were roughly 10 healthy donors in the training cohort, of whom 3 were female and 7 were male. On average the donors were 43 years old, and their ages spanned roughly 29 to 64 years. Whole blood was collected from each healthy donor at three time points spaced approximately 2 weeks apart and obtained from a commercial supplier. For immunosequencing, genomic DNA was extracted from whole blood that had not been sorted. The data were obtained in a study of identifying expanded T cells in peripheral blood (dated by TCRdb to the late 2010s). With respect to the entire study: Technical replicates were generated by sequencing separate aliquots of the same genomic DNA pool, and four replicates were compared pairwise.

V is pared back by 2 bases and J by 2 bases, with 18 bases lying between the germline termini. Based on the germline V gene, the CDR1 and CDR2 sequences are SNHLY and FYNNEI. Reading from cysteine to phenylalanine, the CDR3 counts 18 amino acids. Just the 54-base CDR3 DNA is kept, in frame starting at base 1. Findings and caveats that apply to the study as a whole: The authors expected that over much longer intervals, such as months to years, biological variance in healthy repertoires might increase even further. Across all healthy-donor time intervals, the beta-binomial model significantly cut both the number of clones called differentially abundant and the false-positive rate. Approximately 1.1 differentially abundant clones were flagged by the binomial model between technical replicates, whereas about 15 and 19 were flagged over approximately two weeks and four weeks, respectively. Across all healthy donors, variance in clone template counts between approximately two-week samples was found to increase significantly with total template count.

The sequence was collected from a person between 18 and 69 years old in good health. The sample taken for sequencing was blood. The chain uses TRBV2 and TRBJ2-2; the D element might be TRBD1 or TRBD2, as each aligns at 6 bases. The DNA sequence is TGTGCCAGCAGTGAACGGTCCGGGGGCGGGGTAAACACCGGGGAGCTGTTTTTT. Translation gives CASSERSGGGVNTGELFF.